One sample yielded the 11 T cell receptor beta chains listed below, sequenced in a study of graft-versus-host responses after intestinal transplantation (dated by TCRdb to the early 2020s). According to the study, the label for this sample's time point signals: cells obtained before transplantation from donor or recipient. Library creation used the immunoSEQ multiplex PCR assay. Held by TCRdb, this immuneACCESS table contains in-frame sequences only and omits some clones. Under half of the omission traces to an unresolved V gene where checked; the cause of the rest is unknown. This sample gives roughly 13,000 clones in total; approximately 30% of them show up just once. Clones ranked in the top ten supply 4.5% to 6% of the sample. This specimen consisted of alloreactive CD4+ T cells from a mixed lymphocyte reaction culture, obtained before intestinal transplant. The meaning of the sample's cell subset or site label: CFSE-low proliferating T cells sorted from roughly 6-day pre-transplant mixed lymphocyte reaction (GvH or HvG direction). These receptor sequences come from a human patient who received an intestinal transplant.

This chain links TRBV11-2 with TRBJ2-1, with 8 bases aligning to TRBD2. The CDR3 consists of 16 residues. Germline V CDR1 and CDR2: SGHAT, FQNNGV. The V segment lost 1 base and the J segment 4 bases; nucleotides outside the gene matches: 6. CDR3 region: CASSLVGTRRYNEQFF. CDR3 in DNA: TGTGCCAGCAGCTTAGTCGGGACTAGGAGGTACAATGAGCAGTTCTTC.

The chain has TRBV23-1 and TRBJ2-7; a possible D gene is TRBD1 (6 bases). TRBV23-1 is filed as an ORF, its function uncertain. CDR3 length equals 16 residues. The ends were cut back, 3 bases at V and 1 base at J, with 16 bases in the middle. The CDR3, as DNA: TGCGCCAGCAGTCATCTCATGGGGGACATATCCTACGAGCAGTACTTC. Amino acid sequence: CASSHLMGDISYEQYF.

As concerns this clone: At one of its ends the junction is not consistent with the germline gene, which may arise from a read error. This specimen includes other DNA sequences encoding the same CDR3. The chain recombines TRBV4-1 with TRBJ1-2; 9 bases match TRBD1. Germline lookup yields CDR1 MGHRA and CDR2 YSYEKL. The CDR3 length is 13 residues. CDR3 amino acids: CASSQETGGGYTF. The CDR3, as DNA: TGTGCCAGCAGCCAAGAAACAGGGGGCGGCTACACCTTC.

The genes are TRBV7-9 and TRBJ2-3; 8 bases line up with TRBD1. Germline V gene lookup returns CDR1 SEHNR and CDR2 FQNEAQ (reference sequence). CDR3 length: 17 amino acids. Germline trimming cut 4 bases from V and 1 base from J; bases unmatched to any gene: 10. The CDR3 is CASSSPTGELRTDTQYF. For the CDR3, the DNA is TGTGCCAGCAGCTCCCCGACAGGGGAACTACGCACAGATACGCAGTATTTT.

The table lists this clone with a few counts. The chain links TRBV20-1 to TRBJ1-1; D is unclear. The germline gives CDR1 DFQATT, CDR2 SNEGSKA (reference sequence). CDR3 length: 11 residues. V dropped 2 bases and J dropped 0 bases, with 1 base sitting between them. CDR3 in DNA: TGCAGTGCTAGATTGAACACTGAAGCTTTCTTT. Translation: CSARLNTEAFF.

This clone occurred a few times. The rearrangement joins TRBV5-1 to TRBJ1-1; D not certain. The CDR3 covers 13 residues. V lost 5 bases to trimming and J lost 0 bases, with 8 bases between them. CDR1 and CDR2 (germline): SGHRS, YFSETQ. The CDR3 is CASRLFMNTEAFF. DNA of the CDR3: TGCGCCAGCAGGTTGTTTATGAACACTGAAGCTTTCTTT.

This chain connects TRBV7-3 to TRBJ2-3, with TRBD1 as a possible D gene (6 bases). Looked up from germline, CDR1 is SGHTA and CDR2 is FQGTGA. The V gene lost 5 bases and the J gene lost 9 bases, with 18 bases spanning the gap. The CDR3 extends over 14 amino acids. The CDR3 is CASSVSNRVGTQYF. CDR3 nucleotide sequence: TGTGCCAGCAGCGTATCAAACAGGGTCGGAACGCAGTATTTT. The full variable domain, with the rest looked up from reference TRBV7-3 and TRBJ2-3, is GAGVSQTPSNKVTEKGKYVELRCDPISGHTALYWYRQSLGQGPEFLIYFQGTGAADDSGLPNDRFFAVRPEGSVSTLKIQRTERGDSAVYLCASSVSNRVGTQYFGPGTRLTVL.

The CDR3 sequence: CASSSVSGRLQETQYF. The CDR3 region has the DNA TGTGCCAGCAGCTCCGTTAGCGGGAGGCTTCAAGAGACCCAGTACTTC. This chain joins TRBV7-6 and TRBJ2-5; 10 bases map to TRBD2. CDR1 and CDR2 (germline): SGHVS, FNYEAQ. V dropped 4 bases and J dropped 2; count of bases not matched to a gene: 7. This CDR3 is built from 16 residues.

This clone was picked up a small number of times. The rearrangement links TRBV7-8 to TRBJ1-2; 8 nucleotides line up with TRBD1. Germline V lookup: CDR1 SGHVS, CDR2 FQNEAQ. This CDR3 is 14 amino acids long. V trimming: 2 bases; J trimming: 8 bases; junction bases outside the gene matches: 7. The CDR3 sequence: CASSLTRQGNGYTF. The CDR3 region has the DNA TGTGCCAGCAGCTTAACACGACAGGGGAACGGCTACACCTTC.

This clone was detected a few times. The gene calls are TRBV5-1 and TRBJ2-1; 12 bases fit TRBD2. From germline, CDR1 is SGHRS and CDR2 YFSETQ. The ends lost 0 bases at V and 6 bases at J; junction bases unmatched: 4. CDR3 length equals 16 residues. Here the CDR3 DNA reads TGCGCCAGCAGCTTGGGGGTACTAGCGGGAGGCAATGAGCAGTTCTTC. Encoded protein: CASSLGVLAGGNEQFF.

This clone turned up a few times. This chain joins TRBV6-1 and TRBJ2-3; 10 bases fit TRBD2. Per germline, CDR1 MNHNS and CDR2 SASEGT. After removal of 6 bases from V and 3 bases from J, the junction contained 3 bases not matched to a gene. There are 14 residues in the CDR3. The CDR3 bases are TGTGCCAGCAGGATAGCGGGAGGAACAGATACGCAGTATTTT. It yields the protein CASRIAGGTDTQYF.